This passage covers 2 T cell receptor beta chains from one sample sequenced in a study of shared clonotypes between healthy human individuals. TCRdb's copy holds only in-frame clones and misses some; the assay was immunoSEQ multiplex PCR. The sample shows roughly 2.5 million clones, around nine tenths of them seen only once. Source material: naive CD4+ T cells sorted from blood. The subset: CD45RA+ positively selected. All receptors derive from a young man in good health.

This chain connects TRBV6-1 to TRBJ2-1, with TRBD1 matching 8 bases. Germline-derived CDR1 and CDR2 are MNHNS and SASEGT. The CDR3 runs 13 residues. V was clipped by 8 bases and J by 7 bases; unmatched bases: 7. CDR3: CASYWTGPNEQFF. The CDR3 coding sequence is TGTGCCAGCTACTGGACAGGGCCGAATGAGCAGTTCTTC.

To note about this clone: In the same sample, other DNA sequences code for this CDR3. The V and J genes are TRBV9 and TRBJ1-2, with a possible D match to TRBD1 (5 bases). Deletions cut 4 bases from V and 5 bases from J, with 9 bases between. From germline, CDR1 is SGDLS and CDR2 YYNGEE. The CDR3 sequence is 12 residues long. CDR3 nucleotide sequence: TGTGCCAGCAGCCCGGAGGGGTATGGCTACACCTTC. This sequence encodes CASSPEGYGYTF.